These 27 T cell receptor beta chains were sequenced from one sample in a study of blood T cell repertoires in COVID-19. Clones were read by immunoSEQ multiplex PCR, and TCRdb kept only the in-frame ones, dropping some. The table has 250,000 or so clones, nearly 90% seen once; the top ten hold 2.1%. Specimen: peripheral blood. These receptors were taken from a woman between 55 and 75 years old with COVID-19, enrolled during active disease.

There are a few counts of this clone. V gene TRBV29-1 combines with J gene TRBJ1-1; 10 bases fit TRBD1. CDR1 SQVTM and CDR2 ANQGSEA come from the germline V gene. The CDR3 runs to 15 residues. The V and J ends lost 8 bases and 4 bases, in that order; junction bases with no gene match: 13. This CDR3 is CSMPRQGAWCTEAFF. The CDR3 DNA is TGCAGCATGCCCCGACAGGGGGCATGGTGCACTGAAGCTTTCTTT.

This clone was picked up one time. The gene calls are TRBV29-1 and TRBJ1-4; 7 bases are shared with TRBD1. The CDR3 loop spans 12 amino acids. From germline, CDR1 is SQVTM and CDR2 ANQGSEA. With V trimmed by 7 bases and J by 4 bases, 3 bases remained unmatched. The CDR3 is CSATGFNEKLFF. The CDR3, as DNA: TGCAGCGCGACAGGGTTTAATGAAAAACTGTTTTTT.

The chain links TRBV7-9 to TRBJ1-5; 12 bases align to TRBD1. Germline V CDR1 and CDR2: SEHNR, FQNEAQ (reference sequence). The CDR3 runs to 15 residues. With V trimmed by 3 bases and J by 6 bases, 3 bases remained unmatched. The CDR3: CASSFGDRGLQPQHF. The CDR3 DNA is TGTGCCAGCAGCTTTGGGGACAGGGGGCTTCAGCCCCAGCATTTT.

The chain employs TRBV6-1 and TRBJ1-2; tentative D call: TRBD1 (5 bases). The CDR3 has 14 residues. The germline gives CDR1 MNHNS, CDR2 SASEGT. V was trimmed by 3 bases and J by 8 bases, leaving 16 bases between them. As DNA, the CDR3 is TGTGCCAGCAGTGATTACCTCCAGGAGGGGGGCTACACCTTC. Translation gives CASSDYLQEGGYTF.

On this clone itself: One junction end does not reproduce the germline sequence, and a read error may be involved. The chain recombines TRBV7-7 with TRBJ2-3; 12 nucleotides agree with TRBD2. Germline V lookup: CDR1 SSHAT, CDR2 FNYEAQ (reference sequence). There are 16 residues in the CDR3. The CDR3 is CASSVGLAGPTDTQYF. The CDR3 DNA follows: TGTGCTAGCAGCGTAGGACTAGCGGGGCCCACAGATACGCAGTATTTT.

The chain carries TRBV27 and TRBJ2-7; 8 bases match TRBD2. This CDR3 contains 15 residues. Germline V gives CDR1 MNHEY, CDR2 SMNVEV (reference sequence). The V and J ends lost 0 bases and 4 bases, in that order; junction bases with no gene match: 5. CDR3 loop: CASSLSRGGPYEQYF. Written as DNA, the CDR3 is TGTGCCAGCAGTTTATCTCGCGGGGGGCCGTACGAGCAGTACTTC.

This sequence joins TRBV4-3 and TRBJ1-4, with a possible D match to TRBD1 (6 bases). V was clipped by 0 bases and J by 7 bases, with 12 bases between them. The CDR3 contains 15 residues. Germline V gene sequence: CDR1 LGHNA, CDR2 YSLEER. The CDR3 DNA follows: TGCGCCAGCAGCCAAGAATGGGGGGGCGTTGAAAAACTGTTTTTT. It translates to CASSQEWGGVEKLFF.

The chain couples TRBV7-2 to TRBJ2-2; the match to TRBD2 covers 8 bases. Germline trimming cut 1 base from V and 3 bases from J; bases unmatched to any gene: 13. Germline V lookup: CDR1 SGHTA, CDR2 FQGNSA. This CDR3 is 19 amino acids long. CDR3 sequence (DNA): TGTGCCAGCAGCTTAGGGGGTAGCGGGGCAGTGAGGGACACCGGGGAGCTGTTTTTT. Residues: CASSLGGSGAVRDTGELFF.

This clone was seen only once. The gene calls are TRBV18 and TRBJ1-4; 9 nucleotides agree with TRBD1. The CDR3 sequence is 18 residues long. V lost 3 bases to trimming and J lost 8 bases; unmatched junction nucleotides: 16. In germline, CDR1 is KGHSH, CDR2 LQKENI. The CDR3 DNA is TGTGCCAGCTCACCCCTACAAACGACAGGGGGGATTGGGGAAAAACTGTTTTTT. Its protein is CASSPLQTTGGIGEKLFF. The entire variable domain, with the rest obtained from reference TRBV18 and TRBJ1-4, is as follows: NAGVMQNPRHLVRRRGQEARLRCSPMKGHSHVYWYRQLPEEGLKFMVYLQKENIIDESGMPKERFSAEFPKEGPSILRIQQVVRGDSAAYFCASSPLQTTGGIGEKLFFGSGTQLSVL.

In nucleotides, the CDR3 is TGTGCCAGCAGTGAGGAACTAGCGGGGGCGGGTTACGAGCAGTACTTC. Protein: CASSEELAGAGYEQYF. V is TRBV6-1 and J is TRBJ2-7, with TRBD2 identical over 11 bases. Germline V CDR1 and CDR2: MNHNS, SASEGT. CDR3 length: 16 amino acids. V gave up 3 bases and J gave up 4 bases; unmatched junction bases: 8.

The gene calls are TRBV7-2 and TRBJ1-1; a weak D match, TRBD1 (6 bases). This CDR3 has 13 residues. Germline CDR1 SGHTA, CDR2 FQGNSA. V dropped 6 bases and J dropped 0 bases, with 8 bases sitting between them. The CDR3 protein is CASRQGLNTEAFF. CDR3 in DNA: TGTGCCAGCAGACAGGGCTTGAACACTGAAGCTTTCTTT. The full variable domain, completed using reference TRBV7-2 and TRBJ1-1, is GAGVSQSPSNKVTEKGKDVELRCDPISGHTALYWYRQSLGQGLEFLIYFQGNSAPDKSGLPSDRFSAERTGGSVSTLTIQRTQQEDSAVYLCASRQGLNTEAFFGQGTRLTVV.

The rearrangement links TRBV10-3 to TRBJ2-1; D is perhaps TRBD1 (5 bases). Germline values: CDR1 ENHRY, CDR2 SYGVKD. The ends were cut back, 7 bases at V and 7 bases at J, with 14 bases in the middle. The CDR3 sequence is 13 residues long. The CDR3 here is CAIKSGPWNEQFF. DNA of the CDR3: TGTGCCATCAAGTCAGGGCCGTGGAATGAGCAGTTCTTC.

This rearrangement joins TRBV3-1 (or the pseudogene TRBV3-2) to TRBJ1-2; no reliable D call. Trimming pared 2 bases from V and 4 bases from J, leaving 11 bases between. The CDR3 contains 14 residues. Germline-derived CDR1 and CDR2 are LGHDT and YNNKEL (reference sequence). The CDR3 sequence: CASSQRGDGYGYTF. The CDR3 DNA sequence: TGTGCCAGCAGCCAAAGAGGTGACGGCTATGGCTACACCTTC.

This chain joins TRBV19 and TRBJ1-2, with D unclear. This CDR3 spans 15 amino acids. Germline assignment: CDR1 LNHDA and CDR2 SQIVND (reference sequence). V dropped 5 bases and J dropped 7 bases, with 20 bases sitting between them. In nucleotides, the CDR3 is TGTGCCAGTAGTCTCCGCGGGAGCCAGCAAGCTGGCTACACCTTC. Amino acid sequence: CASSLRGSQQAGYTF.

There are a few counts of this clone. The CDR3 is CASSLGTTGRPYQETQYF. CDR3 bases: TGTGCCAGCAGCTTAGGGACGACAGGGAGACCGTACCAAGAGACCCAGTACTTC. The chain carries TRBV7-7 and TRBJ2-5; 7 bases are shared with TRBD1. The CDR3 spans 18 residues. With V trimmed by 1 base and J by 0 bases, 11 bases remained unmatched. Per the germline V gene, CDR1 is SSHAT and CDR2 is FNYEAQ (reference sequence). The full variable domain, its missing parts supplied by reference TRBV7-7 and TRBJ2-5, is GAGVSQSPRYKVTKRGQDVTLRCDPISSHATLYWYQQALGQGPEFLTYFNYEAQPDKSGLPSDRFSAERPEGSISTLTIQRTEQRDSAMYRCASSLGTTGRPYQETQYFGPGTRLLVL.

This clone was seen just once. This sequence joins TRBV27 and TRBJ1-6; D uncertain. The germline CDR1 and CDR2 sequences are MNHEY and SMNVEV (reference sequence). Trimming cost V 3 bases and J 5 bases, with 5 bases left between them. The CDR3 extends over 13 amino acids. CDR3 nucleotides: TGTGCCAGCAGTTTGGCACATAATTCACCCCTCCACTTT. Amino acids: CASSLAHNSPLHF.

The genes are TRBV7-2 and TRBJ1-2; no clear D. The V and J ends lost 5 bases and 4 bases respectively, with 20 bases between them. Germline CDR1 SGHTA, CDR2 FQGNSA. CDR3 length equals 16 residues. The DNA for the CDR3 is TGTGCCAGCAGCCTTTTCAGTGATAGCGGGCCCTATGGCTACACCTTC. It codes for CASSLFSDSGPYGYTF.

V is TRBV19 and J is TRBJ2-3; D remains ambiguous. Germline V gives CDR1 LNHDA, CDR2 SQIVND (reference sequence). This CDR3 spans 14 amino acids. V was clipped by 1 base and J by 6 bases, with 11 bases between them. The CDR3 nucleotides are TGTGCCAGTAGTATAGTTCAGGCCAGGGATACGCAGTATTTT. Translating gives CASSIVQARDTQYF.

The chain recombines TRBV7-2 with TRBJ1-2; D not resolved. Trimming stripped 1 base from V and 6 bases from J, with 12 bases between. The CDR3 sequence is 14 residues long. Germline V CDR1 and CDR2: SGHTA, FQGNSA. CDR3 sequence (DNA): TGTGCCAGCAGCTTAGGGTCCCGGGTAGATGGCTACACCTTC. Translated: CASSLGSRVDGYTF.

In nucleotides, the CDR3 is TGTGCCAGCAGCCCCAGACAGGGAACACTGCCCCAGCATTTT. It is translated as CASSPRQGTLPQHF. The gene calls are TRBV3-1 (or the pseudogene TRBV3-2) and TRBJ1-5; 7 nucleotides align to TRBD1. The CDR3 has 14 amino acids. After removal of 4 bases from V and 9 bases from J, the junction contained 9 bases not matched to a gene. CDR1 is LGHDT and CDR2 is YNNKEL in the germline V gene (reference sequence).

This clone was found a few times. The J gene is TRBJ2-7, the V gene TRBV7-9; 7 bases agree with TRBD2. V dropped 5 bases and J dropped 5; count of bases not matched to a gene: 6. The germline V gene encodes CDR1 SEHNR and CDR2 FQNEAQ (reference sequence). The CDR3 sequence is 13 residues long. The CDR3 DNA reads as TGTGCCAGCAGCCCGGGGGGATTTGACGAGCAGTACTTC. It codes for CASSPGGFDEQYF.

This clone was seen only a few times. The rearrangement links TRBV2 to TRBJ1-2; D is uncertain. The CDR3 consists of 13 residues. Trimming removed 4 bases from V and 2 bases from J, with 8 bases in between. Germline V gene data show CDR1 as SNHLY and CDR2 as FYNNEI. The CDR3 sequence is CASSVAENYGYTF. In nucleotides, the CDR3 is TGTGCCAGCAGTGTAGCGGAGAACTATGGCTACACCTTC.

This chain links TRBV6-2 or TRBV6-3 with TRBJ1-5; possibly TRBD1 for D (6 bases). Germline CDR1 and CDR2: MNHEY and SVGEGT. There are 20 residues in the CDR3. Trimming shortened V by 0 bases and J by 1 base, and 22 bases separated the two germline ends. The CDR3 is CASSYSSTGKNFWSNQPQHF. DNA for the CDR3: TGTGCCAGCAGTTACTCATCCACAGGGAAGAATTTCTGGAGCAATCAGCCCCAGCATTTT.

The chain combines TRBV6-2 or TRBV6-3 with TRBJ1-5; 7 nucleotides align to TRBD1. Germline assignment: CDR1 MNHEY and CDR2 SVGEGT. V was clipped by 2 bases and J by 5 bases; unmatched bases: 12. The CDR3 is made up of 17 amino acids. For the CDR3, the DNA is TGTGCCAGCAGTTACCCCTCGGGACAGACCCTGCATCAGCCCCAGCATTTT. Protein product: CASSYPSGQTLHQPQHF.

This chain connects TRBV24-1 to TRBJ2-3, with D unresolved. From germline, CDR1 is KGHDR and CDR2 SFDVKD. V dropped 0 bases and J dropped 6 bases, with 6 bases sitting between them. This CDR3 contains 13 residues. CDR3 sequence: CATSDLQADTQYF. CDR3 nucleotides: TGTGCCACCAGTGATTTGCAAGCGGATACGCAGTATTTT.

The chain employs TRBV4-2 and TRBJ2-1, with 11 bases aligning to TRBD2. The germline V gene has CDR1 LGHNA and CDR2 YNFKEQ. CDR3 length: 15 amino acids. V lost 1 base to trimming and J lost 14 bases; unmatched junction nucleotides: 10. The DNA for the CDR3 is TGTGCCAGCAGCCAAGCTAGCGGGGGGCGGATTCCCAAGTTCTTC. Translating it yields CASSQASGGRIPKFF.

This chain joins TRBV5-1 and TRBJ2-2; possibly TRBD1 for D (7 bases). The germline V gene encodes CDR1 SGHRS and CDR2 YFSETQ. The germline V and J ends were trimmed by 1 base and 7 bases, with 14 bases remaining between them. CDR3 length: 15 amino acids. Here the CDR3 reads CASSLLEGADGELFF. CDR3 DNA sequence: TGCGCCAGCAGCTTGTTGGAGGGGGCGGACGGGGAGCTGTTTTTT.